The TCR beta chain under discussion was sequenced for a study of Graves' ophthalmopathy and Graves' hyperthyroidism. The CDR3 runs to 15 residues. V dropped 4 bases and J dropped 6; count of bases not matched to a gene: 8. The germline CDR1 and CDR2 sequences are MNHEY and SMNVEV (reference sequence). The authors amplified TCR beta CDR3 regions, and they did so from RNA transcripts for repertoire sequencing. HTBI primers primed a first-round RT-PCR, and a second-round multiplex PCR followed. TCRdb fed the multiplex PCR reads into MiXCR, producing one record per CDR3 protein. The table lists 350,000 or so distinct CDR3 sequences, 17% of them singletons, with 12% in the top ten. As to this clonotype: Its specificity is unknown.

General study results and limits: Ophthalmopathy progression was predicted with around 71% sensitivity and about 72% specificity. In separating ophthalmopathy from stable hyperthyroidism, a 13-signature model achieved 87.88% sensitivity and 81.08% specificity.

The V and J genes are TRBV27 and TRBJ2-7; TRBD2 agrees at 11 bases. Sequencing used peripheral blood. The source of this sequence is an adult man with Graves' ophthalmopathy. The CDR3 bases are TGTGCCAGCAGTTCAGTAGCGGGAGGGCCTGGCGAGCAGTACTTC. Its protein product is CASSSVAGGPGEQYF.